The 16 T cell receptor beta chains given below trace back to one sample, sequenced in a study of a mutant IDH1 vaccine in newly diagnosed glioma (dated by TCRdb to about 2021). This specimen's time point label, per the study, means: baseline, week 1 (first vaccination visit). Reading the label with the study, this specimen's treatment or condition is: pre-vaccination baseline after standard-of-care therapy. Preparation of the library involved the immunoSEQ multiplex PCR assay. TCRdb's version of the immuneACCESS table is confined to in-frame rearrangements and falls short of the full clone set. An unresolved V gene accounts for under half of the shortfall where checked; the remainder is of unknown origin. The table for this sample lists roughly 70,000 clones; approximately 86% of them were counted only once. Jointly, the top ten make up around 2.9% of the sample. This sample comprised PBMCs, obtained from a glioma patient treated with radiotherapy, temozolomide or both. All receptors derive from a man aged 25-40 years with glioma.

This clone occurred once. The CDR3 DNA follows: TGTGCCACCCCAGAATGCCCCCTGTATGAAAAACTGTTTTTT. It codes for CATPECPLYEKLFF. This rearrangement joins TRBV6-5 to TRBJ1-4; the D is unclear. Trimming took 10 bases from V and 6 from J, leaving 18 bases between them. CDR3 length equals 14 residues. Germline values: CDR1 MNHEY, CDR2 SVGAGI.

The gene calls are TRBV5-1 and TRBJ2-1; D not certain. CDR3 length equals 16 residues. Trimming cost V 0 bases and J 0 bases, with 10 bases left between them. Germline values: CDR1 SGHRS, CDR2 YFSETQ. The CDR3 DNA follows: TGCGCCAGCAGCTTGGCCGGGTGGACCTCCTACAATGAGCAGTTCTTC. This codes for CASSLAGWTSYNEQFF.

This clone turned up a few times. The chain couples TRBV9 to TRBJ1-1; D gene ambiguous. Trimming took off 0 bases at V and 4 bases at J, with 7 bases between the two ends. The CDR3 totals 13 residues. Germline CDR1 SGDLS, CDR2 YYNGEE. CDR3 in DNA: TGTGCCAGCAGCGTAGGGGCGGTCACTGAAGCTTTCTTT. It translates to CASSVGAVTEAFF.

This clone was counted between two and nine times. The J gene is TRBJ1-1, the V gene TRBV19, with TRBD1 identical over 7 bases. The CDR3 runs to 14 residues. The germline gives CDR1 LNHDA, CDR2 SQIVND (reference sequence). V trimming: 4 bases; J trimming: 1 base; junction bases outside the gene matches: 3. CDR3 region: CASSRRTGNTEAFF. The CDR3 nucleotides are TGTGCCAGTAGTAGACGGACAGGGAACACTGAAGCTTTCTTT.

The CDR3 nucleotides are TGTGCCAGCAGCCTGGAACAGGGGGTCGCAGATACGCAGTATTTT. This translates into CASSLEQGVADTQYF. V is TRBV4-2 and J is TRBJ2-3, with 8 bases matching TRBD1. The J segment lost 4 bases and the V segment lost 4 bases, leaving 7 bases of the junction unmatched. The CDR3 is 15 residues long. Germline V gives CDR1 LGHNA, CDR2 YNFKEQ.

This clone was observed a few times. This chain joins TRBV2 and TRBJ2-3; weak D call: TRBD2 (6 bases). V was clipped by 3 bases and J by 3 bases, with 16 bases between them. Germline-derived CDR1 and CDR2 are SNHLY and FYNNEI. This CDR3 spans 16 amino acids. Written as DNA, the CDR3 is TGTGCCAGCAGTGAGAGGGCCCGACGGGGGACAGATACGCAGTATTTT. Protein: CASSERARRGTDTQYF.

The V and J genes are TRBV21-1 and TRBJ1-5. TRBV21-1 is a documented pseudogene. CDR3 length: 13 residues. CDR3 in DNA: TGTGCCAGCAGCCTAGGTAGCAATCAGCCCCAGCATTTT. It codes for CASSLGSNQPQHF.

The chain recombines TRBV7-2 with TRBJ2-5; tentatively, D is TRBD1 (6 bases). This CDR3 comprises 16 residues. Germline V gene lookup returns CDR1 SGHTA and CDR2 FQGNSA. The V end was cut by 5 bases, the J end by 3 bases, with 19 bases between. The CDR3, as DNA: TGTGCCAGCAGCCGCACATTGGGCAGGGGTAAAGAGACCCAGTACTTC. It specifies CASSRTLGRGKETQYF.

The V and J genes are TRBV19 and TRBJ2-6, with 8 bases identical to TRBD1. Trimming took 3 bases from V and 5 from J; bases not matched to a gene: 9. The CDR3 is 17 residues long. The V gene's germline CDR1 is LNHDA and CDR2 SQIVND (reference sequence). The CDR3 DNA reads as TGTGCCAGTAGTATCCCCAGGGGGCAGGCCTGGGCCAACGTCCTGACTTTC. Translating gives CASSIPRGQAWANVLTF.

V usage is TRBV12-5 and J usage is TRBJ2-5; D not certain. CDR1 and CDR2 from the germline V gene are LGHNT and FRNRAP. V lost 3 bases and J lost 0, with 5 bases in between. The CDR3 is 13 residues long. For the CDR3, the DNA is TGTGCTAGTGGTTTTTTCAACCAAGAGACCCAGTACTTC. Protein product: CASGFFNQETQYF.

The CDR3: CASSLVSLGHIHGYTF. Here the CDR3 DNA reads TGTGCCAGCAGCTTGGTATCACTGGGACACATCCATGGCTACACCTTC. The chain has TRBV5-4 and TRBJ1-2, with D perhaps matching TRBD1 (6 bases). The germline V gene encodes CDR1 SGHNT and CDR2 YYREEE (reference sequence). The germline V and J ends were trimmed by 0 bases and 6 bases, with 18 bases remaining between them. CDR3 length: 16 residues.

The rearrangement joins TRBV21-1 to TRBJ2-2; the table's D call of TRBD2 was not tested on the DNA. TRBV21-1 corresponds to a pseudogene. The CDR3 is made up of 21 amino acids. CDR3 loop: CASSKALASGGVLTNTGELFF. CDR3 nucleotide sequence: TGTGCCAGCAGCAAAGCCCTTGCTAGCGGGGGGGTTCTGACGAACACCGGGGAGCTGTTTTTT.

The J gene is TRBJ1-2, the V gene TRBV12-5; D call uncertain. The V end lost 1 base, the J end lost 1 base, and 16 bases lay between the germline ends. CDR1 and CDR2 from the germline V gene are LGHNT and FRNRAP. The CDR3 has 17 residues. The CDR3, as DNA: TGTGCTAGTGGTTTGGGCACGGTACAGAGAATTAACTATGGCTACACCTTC. Its protein is CASGLGTVQRINYGYTF.

This chain links TRBV2 with TRBJ2-5, with D hard to call. The CDR3 contains 14 residues. CDR1 SNHLY and CDR2 FYNNEI come from the germline V gene. V gave up 2 bases and J gave up 2 bases, with 9 bases separating them. The CDR3: CASSETNTQETQYF. CDR3 DNA: TGTGCCAGCAGTGAAACGAACACACAAGAGACCCAGTACTTC.

The chain couples TRBV6-5 to TRBJ1-1; D call uncertain. The CDR3 has 11 amino acids. CDR1 is MNHEY and CDR2 is SVGAGI in the germline V gene. V lost 3 bases and J 10 bases, leaving 9 bases between the germline ends. The CDR3 DNA follows: TGTGCCAGCAGTTATAAACGGACAGCTTTCTTT. This gives the protein CASSYKRTAFF.

The chain links TRBV27 to TRBJ2-7; D not resolved. The CDR3 sequence is 14 residues long. The V gene lost 6 bases and the J gene lost 2 bases, with 14 bases spanning the gap. Germline CDR1 MNHEY, CDR2 SMNVEV (reference sequence). The DNA for the CDR3 is TGTGCCAGCAGCCCGATGGGCTTCACCTACGAGCAGTACTTC. Translation gives CASSPMGFTYEQYF.